The entry that follows covers one T cell receptor (beta chain) sequence. Its cognate antigen has yet to be identified. Per-nucleotide qualities are absent, and no much larger clonotype sits a single base away. Only healthy Caucasian donors were included. Three pairs of female monozygotic twins, all aged about 18 to 29 years, were included in the twin cohort. Using Miltenyi CD45RO+ enrichment and human naive T-cell isolation kits, memory (CD45RO+) and naive T cells were isolated from PBMC. This sample was taken from a study of identical twins (TCRdb year 2016). General notes on the study: The study deep-sequenced TCR alpha and beta repertoires from monozygotic twins, unrelated adults of various ages and cord blood to test whether fetal clonotypes persist. To rule out contamination, replicate twin experiments were performed at different times with different library preparation protocols.

V and J are truncated by 5 bases and 6 bases respectively, leaving an intervening sequence of 17 bases. CDR1 and CDR2 are read off the germline V gene (reference sequence) as MNHEY and SMNVEV. From the cysteine through the phenylalanine, the CDR3 covers 14 amino acids. This entry keeps only the CDR3 DNA: 42 bases, framed from base 1. The library relied on 5' RACE. Sequencing relied on an Illumina HiSeq 2000. Template switching added a universal primer binding site, and the final cDNA carried a unique molecular identifier that allowed TCR cDNA molecules to be counted accurately. Specific primers in the conserved constant-segment region were used to synthesize first-strand cDNA for the TCR alpha and beta chains. Each cDNA library was double barcoded, with a SMART-Mk sample barcode plus Illumina barcodes, to control for contamination. TruSeq adapter sequences and Illumina sample barcodes were added in two successive PCR steps. TCR alpha and beta cDNA libraries were sequenced on the Illumina HiSeq platform with custom primers. As for the authors' bioinformatics: MiGEC processed the raw reads to extract unique molecular identifiers, while MiXCR was used to determine the CDR3 positions. Recombination models were inferred per individual with the repgenHMM and IGoR tools using an EM algorithm. Shared clonotype analysis was performed with the tcR package in R, normalizing sharing by the product of cloneset sizes. Out-of-frame nonproductive sequences were analyzed to study raw recombination free of thymic and clonal selection effects. The public reads were quality trimmed at Q25 with fastp and then assembled into clones with MiXCR by TCRdb, keeping productive beta chains. For every CDR3 protein sequence, its rows merge into one entry that carries the most common genes and DNA. These V and J calls derive from TCRdb rather than the authors' analysis. The table for this sample lists around 280,000 distinct CDR3 sequences; about 8.1% of them were counted only once. Together, the top ten hold about 2.1% of the sample.

What the work shows at the level of the full study, not this receptor alone: Because the same donors could not be followed over many years, the conclusions depended on cross-sectional statistical analysis. Zero-insertion analyses could be partly confounded by invariant T cells such as MAIT and iNKT, though diverse VJ usage argued against such confounding for most clonotypes. Fewer insertions were carried by abundant cord blood beta clonotypes; a weaker similar trend was observed in young adult naive repertoires, while no such trend was observed in memory repertoires. Recombination models systematically underestimated out-of-frame TCR alpha sharing in monozygotic twins but agreed with sharing between unrelated individuals. Excess twin sharing in beta out-of-frame sequences was weaker because fewer shared sequences lowered the signal-to-noise ratio. Compared with coincidental sharing between unrelated individuals, an excess of low generation-probability sequences was observed among out-of-frame TCR alpha sequences shared between twins.

The same specimen was also included in a second study, on yellow fever vaccine responses in identical twins. That second publication adds: The authors reported that the T cell response to vaccination in identical twins appeared partly convergent and partly personalized. Focusing on identical twins, the study followed the T cell clones that responded to the vaccine, and did so with precision.

This sequence uses TRBV27 and TRBJ2-7; tentative D gene TRBD2, with 7 bases matching. The sequence came from a woman under 30 in good health. Material for sequencing was memory (CD45RO+) T cells sorted from blood. According to the study, the label for this sample's cell subset or site signals: CD45RO+ enriched T cells. The CDR3 sequence is CASSLRRGGSEQYF. In nucleotides, the sequence is TGTGCCAGCAGTCTCCGTAGGGGGGGAAGCGAGCAGTACTTC.